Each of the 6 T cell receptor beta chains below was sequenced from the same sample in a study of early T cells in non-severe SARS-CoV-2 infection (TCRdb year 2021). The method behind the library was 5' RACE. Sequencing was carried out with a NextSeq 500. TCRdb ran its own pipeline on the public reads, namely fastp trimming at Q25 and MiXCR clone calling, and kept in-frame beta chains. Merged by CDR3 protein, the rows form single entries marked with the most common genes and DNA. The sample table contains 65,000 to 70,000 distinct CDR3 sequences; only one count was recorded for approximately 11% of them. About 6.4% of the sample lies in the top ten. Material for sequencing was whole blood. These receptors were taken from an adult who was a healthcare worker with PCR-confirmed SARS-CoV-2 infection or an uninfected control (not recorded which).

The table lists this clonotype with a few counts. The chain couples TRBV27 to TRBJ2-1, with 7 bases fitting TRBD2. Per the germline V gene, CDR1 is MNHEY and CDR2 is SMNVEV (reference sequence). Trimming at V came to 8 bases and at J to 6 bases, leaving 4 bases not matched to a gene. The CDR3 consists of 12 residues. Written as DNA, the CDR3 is TGTGCCAGCCGGGGGGATATCAATGAGCAGTTCTTC. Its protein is CASRGDINEQFF.

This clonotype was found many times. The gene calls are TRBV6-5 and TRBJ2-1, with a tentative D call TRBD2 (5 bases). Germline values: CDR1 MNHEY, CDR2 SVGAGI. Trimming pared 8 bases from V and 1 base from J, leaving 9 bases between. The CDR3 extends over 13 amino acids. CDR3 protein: CASRGFSYNEQFF. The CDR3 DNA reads TGTGCCAGCCGAGGGTTTTCCTACAATGAGCAGTTCTTC.

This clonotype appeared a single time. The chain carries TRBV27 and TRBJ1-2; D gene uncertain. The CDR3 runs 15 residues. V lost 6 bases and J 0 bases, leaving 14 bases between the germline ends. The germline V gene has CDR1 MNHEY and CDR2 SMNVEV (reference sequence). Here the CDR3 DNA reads TGTGCCAGCAGCCCGGGCCCCTTCGCTAACTATGGCTACACCTTC. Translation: CASSPGPFANYGYTF.

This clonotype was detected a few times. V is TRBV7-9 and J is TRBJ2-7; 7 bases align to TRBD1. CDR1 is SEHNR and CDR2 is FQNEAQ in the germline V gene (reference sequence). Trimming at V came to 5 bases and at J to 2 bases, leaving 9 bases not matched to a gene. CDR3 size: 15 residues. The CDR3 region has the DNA TGTGCCAGCAGCCCGCAGGGACAGCCCCCCTACGAGCAGTACTTC. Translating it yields CASSPQGQPPYEQYF.

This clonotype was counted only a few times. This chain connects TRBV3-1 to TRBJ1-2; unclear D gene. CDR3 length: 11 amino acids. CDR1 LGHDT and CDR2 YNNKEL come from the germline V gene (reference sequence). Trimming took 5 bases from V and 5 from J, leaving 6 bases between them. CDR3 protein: CASSKGYGYTF. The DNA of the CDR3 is TGTGCCAGCAGCAAGGGTTATGGCTACACCTTC.

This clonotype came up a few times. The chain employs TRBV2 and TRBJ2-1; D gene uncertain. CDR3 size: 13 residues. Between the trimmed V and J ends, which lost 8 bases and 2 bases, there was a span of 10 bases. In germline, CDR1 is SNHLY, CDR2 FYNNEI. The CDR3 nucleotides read TGTGCCAGCTTTGAAAAGACCTACAATGAGCAGTTCTTC. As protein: CASFEKTYNEQFF.